These T cell receptor beta chains were read from a single sample in a study of a mutant IDH1 vaccine in newly diagnosed glioma. Only in-frame clones appear in the TCRdb table, and some are missing; sequencing was by immunoSEQ multiplex PCR. The sample holds 65,000 to 70,000 clones; 65% to 90% are singletons and the top ten take around 2.9%. The source material was PBMCs, sampled from a glioma patient treated with radiotherapy, temozolomide or both. Source of these receptors: a man aged 25 to 40 with glioma. Each CDR3 is given with its conserved first and last residue. A D gene is named only where the DNA matches it firmly. Expanded clones get a size class; other rows say once, few or many, or leave the size out.

v_call,d_call,clone_size,j_call,cdr3_aa,cdr3_nt
TRBV18,TRBD1,-,TRBJ2-1,CASSPRWDRSSYNEQFF,TGTGCCAGCTCGCCACGGTGGGACAGGAGCTCCTACAATGAGCAGTTCTTC
TRBV14,-,-,TRBJ2-7,CASSPGPEGFYEQYF,TGTGCCAGCAGCCCGGGCCCCGAGGGATTCTACGAGCAGTACTTC
TRBV7-8,-,-,TRBJ2-3,CASSSKWGDTQYF,TGTGCCAGCAGCTCAAAATGGGGGGATACGCAGTATTTT
TRBV5-8,-,-,TRBJ1-5,CASSLEGGSNQPQHF,TGTGCCAGCAGCTTGGAGGGGGGAAGCAATCAGCCCCAGCATTTT
TRBV7-2,-,-,TRBJ1-1,CASSWRAHHPAGNTEAFF,TGTGCCAGCAGCTGGAGGGCACACCATCCTGCCGGTAACACTGAAGCTTTCTTT
TRBV20-1,-,-,TRBJ2-1,CGLSRGEQFF,TGCGGCCTTTCACGTGGTGAGCAGTTCTTC
TRBV30,-,-,TRBJ2-1,CAWGGRRGNYNEQFF,TGTGCCTGGGGTGGGCGGAGGGGGAATTACAATGAGCAGTTCTTC
TRBV18,-,-,TRBJ1-1,CASSPSTQVMNTEAFF,TGTGCCAGCTCACCATCTACACAGGTAATGAACACTGAAGCTTTCTTT
TRBV6-1,-,-,TRBJ2-1,CASSGRSGLTYNEQFF,TGTGCCAGCAGTGGGCGGTCGGGATTAACCTACAATGAGCAGTTCTTC
TRBV4-1,TRBD2,once,TRBJ2-1,CASSQPAGGYYNEQFF,TGCGCCAGCAGCCAGCCCGCGGGGGGCTACTACAATGAGCAGTTCTTC
TRBV19,-,-,TRBJ1-1,CASTPPARRLNTEAFF,TGTGCCAGTACCCCCCCGGCGAGGCGGTTGAACACTGAAGCTTTCTTT
TRBV5-1,-,-,TRBJ2-7,CASSLGTREYEQYF,TGCGCCAGCAGCTTGGGGACGAGAGAGTACGAGCAGTACTTC
TRBV30,-,-,TRBJ2-2,CAWSARLILTGELFF,TGTGCCTGGAGCGCCCGGCTTATACTAACCGGGGAGCTGTTTTTT
TRBV5-1,TRBD1,-,TRBJ2-2,CASSFRQGRPGELFF,TGCGCCAGCAGCTTCCGACAGGGTAGGCCCGGGGAGCTGTTTTTT
TRBV7-8,-,-,TRBJ1-2,CASSRPDSGGNYGYTF,TGTGCCAGCAGCCGTCCCGACTCGGGAGGGAACTATGGCTACACCTTC
TRBV5-1,-,-,TRBJ1-1,CASRIGVMAEAFF,TGCGCCAGCAGAATTGGCGTTATGGCTGAAGCTTTCTTT
TRBV7-9,TRBD1,-,TRBJ2-1,CASRSGTGVYNEQFF,TGTGCCAGCAGGTCCGGGACAGGGGTTTACAATGAGCAGTTCTTC
TRBV28,-,-,TRBJ1-5,CASSFNRPQHF,TGTGCCAGCAGTTTTAATCGGCCCCAGCATTTT
TRBV7-9,TRBD1,-,TRBJ2-1,CASSATGASYNEQFF,TGTGCCAGCAGCGCGACAGGGGCCTCCTACAATGAGCAGTTCTTC
TRBV4-1,-,-,TRBJ1-2,CASSQAGGLGNYGYTF,TGCGCCAGCAGCCAAGCCGGTGGTTTAGGGAACTATGGCTACACCTTC
TRBV6-4,TRBD1,-,TRBJ2-3,CASSELGQGGADTQYF,TGTGCCAGCAGTGAACTAGGACAGGGGGGAGCAGATACGCAGTATTTT
TRBV5-1,TRBD2,-,TRBJ2-7,CASSIGLAGVYEQYF,TGCGCCAGCAGCATCGGACTAGCGGGGGTCTACGAGCAGTACTTC
TRBV27,-,-,TRBJ1-1,CASSLTYNTEAFF,TGTGCCAGCAGTTTAACCTATAACACTGAAGCTTTCTTT
TRBV2,-,-,TRBJ1-1,CASVAVTEAFF,TGTGCCAGCGTGGCAGTCACTGAAGCTTTCTTT
TRBV28,-,-,TRBJ2-7,CASSTEFQQNSYEQYF,TGTGCCAGCAGTACGGAGTTTCAGCAAAACTCCTACGAGCAGTACTTC
TRBV5-6,TRBD1,-,TRBJ1-1,CASSLEWWGQALPEAFF,TGTGCCAGCAGCTTGGAATGGTGGGGACAGGCCTTACCTGAAGCTTTCTTT
TRBV7-2,-,-,TRBJ1-1,CASSLGRNTEAFF,TGTGCCAGCAGCTTAGGCAGGAACACTGAAGCTTTCTTT
TRBV6-1,TRBD1,-,TRBJ2-1,CASREWDRGSYNEQFF,TGTGCCAGCAGGGAATGGGACAGGGGCTCCTACAATGAGCAGTTCTTC
TRBV27,-,-,TRBJ1-5,CASSSGPYNSNQPQHF,TGTGCCAGCAGTTCAGGGCCCTATAATAGCAATCAGCCCCAGCATTTT
TRBV30,-,-,TRBJ1-1,CAWSPQSNTEAFF,TGTGCCTGGAGTCCACAGAGTAACACTGAAGCTTTCTTT
TRBV5-1,-,-,TRBJ1-5,CASSLLPDQPQHF,TGCGCCAGCAGCTTGCTACCCGATCAGCCCCAGCATTTT
TRBV5-1,-,-,TRBJ2-5,CASSLGRWQYF,TGCGCCAGCAGCCTGGGGAGATGGCAGTACTTC
TRBV30,TRBD1,few,TRBJ1-1,CAWCPRQGLNTEAFF,TGTGCCTGGTGTCCCCGACAGGGGTTGAACACTGAAGCTTTCTTT
TRBV9,TRBD1,-,TRBJ1-2,CASRPTGASGYTF,TGTGCCAGCAGGCCAACAGGGGCAAGCGGCTACACCTTC
TRBV2,-,-,TRBJ1-1,CASFEWEPEAFF,TGTGCCAGCTTTGAATGGGAACCTGAAGCTTTCTTT
TRBV28,-,once,TRBJ1-2,CASSTGPKNYGYTF,TGTGCCAGCAGCACCGGACCCAAAAACTATGGCTACACCTTC
TRBV5-4,TRBD1,-,TRBJ2-2,CASSPGQGRSGELFF,TGTGCCAGCAGCCCGGGACAGGGGAGGTCCGGGGAGCTGTTTTTT
TRBV5-1,TRBD1,-,TRBJ1-3,CASSLTGAGNTIYF,TGCGCCAGCAGCCTGACAGGGGCTGGAAACACCATATATTTT
TRBV6-6,-,-,TRBJ1-2,CASSFTNNYGYTF,TGTGCCAGCAGTTTCACCAACAACTATGGCTACACCTTC
TRBV6-6,-,-,TRBJ2-3,CASSSRLVTDTQYF,TGTGCCAGCAGTTCCCGACTAGTTACAGATACGCAGTATTTT
TRBV28,-,-,TRBJ1-4,CASSAKGQGSEKLFF,TGTGCCAGCAGTGCAAAGGGGCAGGGATCTGAAAAACTGTTTTTT
TRBV4-1,-,-,TRBJ2-2,CASSQERLGGAFPPGELFF,TGCGCCAGCAGCCAAGAGAGGTTGGGGGGCGCTTTCCCCCCCGGGGAGCTGTTTTTT
TRBV10-2,-,-,TRBJ1-5,CASSESTLTGFRGTSNQPQHF,TGCGCCAGCAGTGAGTCGACTCTAACGGGTTTTCGGGGGACTAGCAATCAGCCCCAGCATTTT